The 13 T cell receptor beta chains given below trace back to one sample, sequenced in a study of T cell clonotyping in hematopoietic cell transplantation. The protocol was immunoSEQ multiplex PCR, while the TCRdb copy is restricted to in-frame clones and leaves out a portion. The profile shows about 5,000 clones, roughly 88% of them singletons. Sequenced here: peripheral blood mononuclear cells, sampled 100 days after allogeneic stem cell transplant. The receptors derive from a female patient in her forties or fifties who had an allogeneic stem cell transplant from a related donor, so the T cells may come from the graft donor. Some clones in this sample may be carry-over from other donors' samples.

The chain couples TRBV18 to TRBJ2-3, with D unresolved. The CDR3 extends over 13 amino acids. Germline CDR1 KGHSH, CDR2 LQKENI. Trimming removed 1 base at V and 4 bases at J, with 6 bases between. CDR3 sequence reads: CASSPLGADTQYF. The CDR3 nucleotides read TGTGCCAGCTCACCACTTGGCGCAGATACGCAGTATTTT.

The genes are TRBV30 and TRBJ1-2; D ambiguous. Trimming stripped 3 bases from V and 7 bases from J, with 6 bases between. The CDR3 is 10 residues long. Germline CDR1 is GTSNPN and CDR2 is SVGIG (reference sequence). For the CDR3, the DNA is TGTGCCTGGAGACGAGGTGGCTACACCTTC. This sequence encodes CAWRRGGYTF. The variable domain in full, with the rest retrieved from reference TRBV30 and TRBJ1-2, is SQTIHQWPATLVQPVGSPLSLECTVEGTSNPNLYWYRQAAGRGLQLLFYSVGIGQISSEVPQNLSASRPQDRQFILSSKKLLLSDSGFYLCAWRRGGYTFGSGTRLTVV.

This clone was recorded only once. This rearrangement joins TRBV1 to TRBJ1-3. TRBV1 is tagged as a pseudogene. The CDR3 covers 14 residues. This chain's CDR3 is CTSSRPPMGNTIYF. The CDR3 DNA is TGCACCAGCAGCCGACCGCCGATGGGGAACACCATATATTTT.

The chain links TRBV13 to TRBJ2-7; 7 bases fit TRBD2. The CDR3 is made up of 16 amino acids. Germline CDR1 and CDR2: PRHDT and FYEKMQ (reference sequence). Trimming took 4 bases from V and 5 from J; bases not matched to a gene: 14. The DNA of the CDR3 is TGTGCCAGCAGCTCGAGCGTTGGGCGGGGGTTCGACGAGCAGTACTTC. Its translation: CASSSSVGRGFDEQYF.

J is TRBJ2-7 and V is TRBV28; 8 positions match TRBD1. V lost 6 bases to trimming and J lost 0 bases; unmatched junction nucleotides: 10. This CDR3 has 16 amino acids. Germline-derived CDR1 and CDR2 are MDHEN and SYDVKM. As DNA, the CDR3 is TGTGCCAGCAGCCTTTCCGGGACAGGTGGCTCCTACGAGCAGTACTTC. It yields the protein CASSLSGTGGSYEQYF.

The chain combines TRBV4-1 with TRBJ2-2, with 8 positions matching TRBD1. The CDR3 loop spans 14 amino acids. Trimming removed 4 bases from V and 3 bases from J; junction bases left unmatched: 1. Germline CDR1 reads MGHRA; CDR2 reads YSYEKL. As DNA, the CDR3 is TGCGCCAGCAGCCGACAGGGGTACACCGGGGAGCTGTTTTTT. It is translated as CASSRQGYTGELFF.

The chain carries TRBV30 and TRBJ2-3, with D possibly matching TRBD2 (5 bases). From germline, CDR1 is GTSNPN and CDR2 SVGIG (reference sequence). Between the trimmed V and J ends, which lost 3 bases and 2 bases, there was a span of 21 bases. The CDR3 extends over 17 amino acids. The CDR3 sequence: CAWRHEPDSENTDTQYF. As DNA, the CDR3 is TGTGCCTGGAGACACGAGCCGGACTCAGAAAACACAGATACGCAGTATTTT.

The chain is built from TRBV4-3 and TRBJ1-1; perhaps TRBD1 as D (6 bases). This CDR3 has 15 residues. Germline V CDR1 and CDR2: LGHNA, YSLEER. V lost 4 bases and J lost 1, with 13 bases in between. CDR3 region: CASSPGQHGNTEAFF. The CDR3 DNA reads TGCGCCAGCAGCCCAGGACAGCACGGGAACACTGAAGCTTTCTTT.

The V call is TRBV2, the J call TRBJ1-2; D gene unclear. The CDR3 is 13 residues long. The germline V and J ends were trimmed by 5 bases and 4 bases, with 11 bases remaining between them. Germline V lookup: CDR1 SNHLY, CDR2 FYNNEI. CDR3 sequence (DNA): TGTGCCAGCAGTCAAGGGCCTCGCTATGGCTACACCTTC. It specifies CASSQGPRYGYTF.

V and J are TRBV14 and TRBJ1-1; D is ambiguous. The V gene lost 3 bases and the J gene lost 5 bases, with 4 bases spanning the gap. CDR1 and CDR2 from the germline V gene are SGHDN and FVKESK. This CDR3 contains 11 residues. The chain's CDR3 is CASSQSTEAFF. CDR3 DNA: TGTGCCAGCAGCCAGAGTACTGAAGCTTTCTTT. Drawing the rest from reference TRBV14 and TRBJ1-1, the complete variable domain is EAGVTQFPSHSVIEKGQTVTLRCDPISGHDNLYWYRRVMGKEIKFLLHFVKESKQDESGMPNNRFLAERTGGTYSTLKVQPAELEDSGVYFCASSQSTEAFFGQGTRLTVV.

The V gene is TRBV6-5, the J gene TRBJ1-5; no clear D. This CDR3 spans 13 amino acids. In germline, CDR1 is MNHEY, CDR2 SVGAGI. Trimming removed 2 bases at V and 5 bases at J, with 7 bases between. CDR3 in DNA: TGTGCCAGCAGTTACAGGGAGGATCAGCCCCAGCATTTT. Its translation is CASSYREDQPQHF.

The chain couples TRBV5-1 to TRBJ2-7; D possibly uses TRBD1 or TRBD2 (5 bases each). CDR1 and CDR2 (germline): SGHRS, YFSETQ. CDR3 size: 13 residues. Trimming removed 3 bases from V and 5 bases from J, with 12 bases in between. CDR3 DNA: TGCGCCAGCAGCTCCGGGACCGGAGACGAGCAGTACTTC. Its translation: CASSSGTGDEQYF.

The chain recombines TRBV6-6 with TRBJ1-4; D not certain. V lost 4 bases, J lost 15 bases, and 12 bases lay in between. Germline V CDR1 and CDR2: MNHNY, SVGAGI (reference sequence). The CDR3 spans 11 residues. This CDR3 reads CASSWKGEVFF. The CDR3 DNA sequence: TGTGCCAGCAGTTGGAAAGGAGAGGTGTTTTTT.